This T cell receptor (beta chain) was obtained from a study of blood T cell repertoires in COVID-19. The length of the CDR3 is 14 residues. Germline CDR1 reads MGHRA; CDR2 reads YSYEKL. V lost 6 bases to trimming and J lost 2 bases; unmatched junction nucleotides: 6. Only in-frame clones appear in the TCRdb table, and some are missing; sequencing was by immunoSEQ multiplex PCR. Of about 440,000 clones listed, around nine tenths were seen once; the top ten hold over 1.5%. This clone was counted only a few times. This clonotype was obtained from a woman under 30 with acute COVID-19. The chain is built from TRBV4-1 and TRBJ1-2; 7 bases are a match to TRBD1. Sequenced input: PBMCs or T cells enriched from blood (not recorded which). This CDR3 reads CASRIDRVNYGYTF. The DNA for the CDR3 is TGCGCCAGCAGGATCGACAGGGTGAACTATGGCTACACCTTC.